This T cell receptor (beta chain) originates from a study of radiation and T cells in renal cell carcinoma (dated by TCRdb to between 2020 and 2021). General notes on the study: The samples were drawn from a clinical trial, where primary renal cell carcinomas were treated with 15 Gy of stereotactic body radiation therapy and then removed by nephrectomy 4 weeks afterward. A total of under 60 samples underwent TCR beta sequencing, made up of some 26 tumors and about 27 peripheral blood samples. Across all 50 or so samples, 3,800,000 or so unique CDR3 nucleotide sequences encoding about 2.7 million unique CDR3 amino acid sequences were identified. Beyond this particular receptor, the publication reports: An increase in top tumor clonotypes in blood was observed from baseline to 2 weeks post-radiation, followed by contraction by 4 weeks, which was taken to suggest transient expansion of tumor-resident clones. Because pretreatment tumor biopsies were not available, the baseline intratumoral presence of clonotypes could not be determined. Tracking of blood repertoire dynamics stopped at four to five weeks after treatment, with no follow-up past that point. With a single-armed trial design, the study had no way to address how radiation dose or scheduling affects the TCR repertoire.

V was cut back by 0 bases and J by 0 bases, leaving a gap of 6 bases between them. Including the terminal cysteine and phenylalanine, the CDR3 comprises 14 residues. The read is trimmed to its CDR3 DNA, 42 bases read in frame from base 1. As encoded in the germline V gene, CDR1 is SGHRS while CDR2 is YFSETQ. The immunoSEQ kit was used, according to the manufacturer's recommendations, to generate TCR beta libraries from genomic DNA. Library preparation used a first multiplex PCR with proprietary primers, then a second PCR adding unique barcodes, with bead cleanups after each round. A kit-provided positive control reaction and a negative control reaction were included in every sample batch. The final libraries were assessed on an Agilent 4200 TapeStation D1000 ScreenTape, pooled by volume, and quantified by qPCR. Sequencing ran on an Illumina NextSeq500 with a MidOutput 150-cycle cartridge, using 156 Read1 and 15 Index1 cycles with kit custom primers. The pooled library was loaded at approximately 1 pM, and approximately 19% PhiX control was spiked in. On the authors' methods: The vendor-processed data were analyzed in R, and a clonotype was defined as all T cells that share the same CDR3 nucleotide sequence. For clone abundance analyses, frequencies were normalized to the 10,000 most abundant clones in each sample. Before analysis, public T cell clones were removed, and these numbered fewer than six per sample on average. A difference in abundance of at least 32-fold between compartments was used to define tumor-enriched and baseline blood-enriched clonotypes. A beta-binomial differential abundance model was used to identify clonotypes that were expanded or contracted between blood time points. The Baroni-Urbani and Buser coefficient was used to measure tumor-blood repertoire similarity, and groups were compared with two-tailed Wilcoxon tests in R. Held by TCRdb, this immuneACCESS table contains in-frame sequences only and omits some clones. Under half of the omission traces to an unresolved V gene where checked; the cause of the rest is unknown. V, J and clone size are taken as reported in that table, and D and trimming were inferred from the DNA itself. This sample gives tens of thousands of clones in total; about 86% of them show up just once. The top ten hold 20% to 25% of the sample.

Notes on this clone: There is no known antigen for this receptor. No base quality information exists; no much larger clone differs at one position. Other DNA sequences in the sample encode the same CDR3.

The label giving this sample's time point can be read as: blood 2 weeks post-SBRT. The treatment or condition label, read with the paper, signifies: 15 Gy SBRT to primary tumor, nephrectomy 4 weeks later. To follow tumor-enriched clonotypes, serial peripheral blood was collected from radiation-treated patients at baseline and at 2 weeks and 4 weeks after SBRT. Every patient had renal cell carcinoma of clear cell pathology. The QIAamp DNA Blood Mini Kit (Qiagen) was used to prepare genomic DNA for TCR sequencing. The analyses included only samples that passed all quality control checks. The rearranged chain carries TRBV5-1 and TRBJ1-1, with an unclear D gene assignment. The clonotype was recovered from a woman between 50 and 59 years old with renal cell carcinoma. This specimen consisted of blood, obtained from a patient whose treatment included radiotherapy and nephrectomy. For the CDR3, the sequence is CASSLAVLNTEAFF. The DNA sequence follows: TGCGCCAGCAGCTTGGCAGTCCTGAACACTGAAGCTTTCTTT.